The clone carrying this T cell receptor (beta chain) was seen many times. Its antigen is not known. These data belong to a study of CD8 T cells in ankylosing spondylitis. J gave up 1 base and V 2 bases, and 2 bases lay outside the gene matches. This CDR3 contains 14 residues. Looked up from germline, CDR1 is MDHEN and CDR2 is SYDVKM. Study-wide points: According to the report, clones linked to the disease were significantly enriched in matched synovial fluid samples taken from ankylosing spondylitis patients. Within peripheral blood, clones linked to disease were CD8+ and relatively rare. There was a TCR beta motif, made of fewer than 10 highly homologous variants, that appeared characteristic of ankylosing spondylitis blood.

TCR beta libraries were made by quantitative 5'-RACE with molecular barcodes. Using its own MiXCR run on the 5' RACE reads, TCRdb lists one record per CDR3 protein. The data hold 700,000 or so distinct CDR3 sequences, with 15% to 20% observed a single time. This TCR came from a male donor with ankylosing spondylitis. The J gene is TRBJ2-7, the V gene TRBV28, with 7 bases matching TRBD2. The sample was blood, either unsorted or a sorted T cell fraction (not recorded which). CDR3 sequence reads: CASSLTGLSYEQYF. The CDR3 nucleotides read TGTGCCAGCAGTTTAACGGGACTATCCTACGAGCAGTACTTC.